This T cell receptor (beta chain) stems from a study of response to subunit inactivated influenza vaccine. General observations from the study: T cells newly recruited by each seasonal influenza vaccination are few, the authors suggested.

This CDR3 is built from 16 residues. V lost 3 bases and J lost 4; bases outside the gene matches: 10. CDR1 is SEHNR and CDR2 is FQNEAQ in the germline V gene (reference sequence). MiXCR, applied by TCRdb to the RT-PCR reads, yields one record per CDR3 protein. The sample lists about 190,000 distinct CDR3 sequences, 13% to 15% seen once, with 26% in the top ten. In the case of this clonotype: Its antigen is not identified.

The receptor was derived from a man aged 45-60 years who received an inactivated influenza vaccine. The V call is TRBV7-9, the J call TRBJ2-5; 8 nucleotides match TRBD1. Specimen: CD8+ T cells sorted from PBMCs, collected 5 days after vaccination. This CDR3 reads CASSFQEDRDAETQYF. The CDR3 DNA reads as TGTGCCAGCAGCTTCCAGGAGGACAGGGACGCAGAGACCCAGTACTTC. The full variable domain, rest sourced from reference TRBV7-9 and TRBJ2-5, is DTGVSQNPRHKITKRGQNVTFRCDPISEHNRLYWYRQTLGQGPEFLTYFQNEAQLEKSRLLSDRFSAERPKGSFSTLEIQRTEQGDSAMYLCASSFQEDRDAETQYFGPGTRLLVL.